This paragraph reports one TCR beta chain. CDR1 is GTSNPN, CDR2 SVGIG, per germline (reference sequence). This CDR3 has 13 residues. The germline V and J ends were trimmed by 3 bases and 5 bases, with 13 bases remaining between them. This record comes from a study of T cell responses to AZD1222 COVID-19 vaccine. This table comes from immunoSEQ multiplex PCR, and its TCRdb copy is limited to in-frame clones, with some not included. The sample includes roughly 160,000 clones, about nine tenths of them seen just once. The clonotype comes from an adult in good health. The chain couples TRBV30 to TRBJ2-5, with TRBD2 as a possible D gene (5 bases). The specimen comprised peripheral blood, sampled on day 0 of AZD1222 vaccination. The CDR3 DNA reads TGTGCCTGGAGCGCCCACCCGGGGGAGACCCAGTACTTC. This codes for CAWSAHPGETQYF.